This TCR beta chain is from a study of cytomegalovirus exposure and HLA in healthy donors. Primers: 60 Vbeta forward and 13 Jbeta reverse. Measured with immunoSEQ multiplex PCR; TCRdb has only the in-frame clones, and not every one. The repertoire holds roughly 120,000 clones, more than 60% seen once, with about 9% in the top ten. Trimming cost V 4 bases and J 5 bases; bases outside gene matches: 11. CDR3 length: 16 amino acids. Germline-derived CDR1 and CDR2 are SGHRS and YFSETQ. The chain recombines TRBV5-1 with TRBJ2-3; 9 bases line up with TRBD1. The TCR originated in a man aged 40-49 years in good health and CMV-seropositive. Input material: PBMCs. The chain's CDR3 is CASSTGQGRGLDTQYF. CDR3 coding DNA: TGCGCCAGCAGCACAGGACAGGGGCGGGGTTTAGATACGCAGTATTTT.